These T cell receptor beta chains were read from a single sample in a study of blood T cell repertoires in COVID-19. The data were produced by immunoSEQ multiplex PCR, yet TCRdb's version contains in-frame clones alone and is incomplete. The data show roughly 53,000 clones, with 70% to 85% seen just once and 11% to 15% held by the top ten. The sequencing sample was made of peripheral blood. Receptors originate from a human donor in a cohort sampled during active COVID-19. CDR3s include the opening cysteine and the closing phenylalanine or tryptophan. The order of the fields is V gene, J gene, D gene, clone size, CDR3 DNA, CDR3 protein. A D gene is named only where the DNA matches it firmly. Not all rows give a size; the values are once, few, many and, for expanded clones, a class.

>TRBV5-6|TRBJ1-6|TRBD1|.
TGTGCCAGCAGCATCAGGGGGACGGATTCACCCCTCCACTTT
CASSIRGTDSPLHF
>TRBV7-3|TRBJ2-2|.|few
TGTGCCAGCAGCTTAATCAGGGACACCGGGGAGCTGTTTTTT
CASSLIRDTGELFF
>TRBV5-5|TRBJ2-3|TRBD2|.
TGTGCCAGCAGCCCTCTAGCGGGGGGGAAAGATACGCAGTATTTT
CASSPLAGGKDTQYF
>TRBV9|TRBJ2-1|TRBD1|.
TGTGCCAGCAGCGTAAATTGGGACAGTTACAATGAGCAGTTCTTC
CASSVNWDSYNEQFF
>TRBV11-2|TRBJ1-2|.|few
TGTGCCAGCAGCTTAGGCAGGGATGGCTACACCTTC
CASSLGRDGYTF
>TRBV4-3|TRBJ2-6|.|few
TGCGCCAGCAGCCAAGAGTCAGGGGCTGGGGCCAACGTCCTGACTTTC
CASSQESGAGANVLTF
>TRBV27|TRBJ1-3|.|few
TGTGCCAGCAGTCAGGCGGGGGTATCTGGAAACACCATATATTTT
CASSQAGVSGNTIYF
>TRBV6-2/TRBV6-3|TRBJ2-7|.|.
TGTGCCAGCAGTTATCCCCAGACTAGTCTAAGCTCCTACGAGCAGTACTTC
CASSYPQTSLSSYEQYF
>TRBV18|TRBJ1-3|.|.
TGTGCCAGCTCCCCAAGCAGGGCATTCTCTGGAAACACCATATATTTT
CASSPSRAFSGNTIYF
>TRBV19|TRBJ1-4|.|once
TGTGCCAGTAGTAAGACAGATTCAACTAATGAAAAACTGTTTTTT
CASSKTDSTNEKLFF
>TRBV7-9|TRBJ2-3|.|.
TGTGCCAGCAGCTTAAGGCTGGGGGCGGGCACAGATACGCAGTATTTT
CASSLRLGAGTDTQYF
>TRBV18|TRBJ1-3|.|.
TGTGCCAGCTCACCGAGACAGAGTAGCTCTGGAAACACCATATATTTT
CASSPRQSSSGNTIYF
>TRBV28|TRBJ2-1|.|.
TGTGCCAGCAGTCCAGACAATCGTCCTTCGAATGAGCAGTTCTTC
CASSPDNRPSNEQFF
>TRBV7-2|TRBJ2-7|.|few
TGTGCCAGCAGCCCCAGCGGCGGCGGAACCTACGAGCAGTACTTC
CASSPSGGGTYEQYF
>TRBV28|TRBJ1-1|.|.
TGTGCCATACAATTGAACACTGAAGCTTTCTTT
CAIQLNTEAFF
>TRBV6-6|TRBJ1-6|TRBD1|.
TGTGCCAGCAGTTCGGGACAGGGGGAGAATTCACCCCTCCACTTT
CASSSGQGENSPLHF
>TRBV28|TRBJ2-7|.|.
TGTGCCAGCAGTCCCCCGGTGGTCTACGAGCAGTACTTC
CASSPPVVYEQYF
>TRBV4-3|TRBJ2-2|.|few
TGCGCCAGCAGCCAAGAGACTACAGGGAGCGGGGCCGGGGAGCTGTTTTTT
CASSQETTGSGAGELFF
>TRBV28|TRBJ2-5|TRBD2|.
TGTGCCAGCACTCTCGGGAGGGGAGTGTGGGAGACCCAGTACTTC
CASTLGRGVWETQYF
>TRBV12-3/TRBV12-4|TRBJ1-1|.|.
TGTGCCAGCTCAGAACCGGGGAACACTGAAGCTTTCTTT
CASSEPGNTEAFF
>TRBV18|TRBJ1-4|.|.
TGTGCCAGCTCGCCTGGAGCGGGGAATACTAATGAAAAACTGTTTTTT
CASSPGAGNTNEKLFF
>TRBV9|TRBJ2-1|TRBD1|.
TGTGCCAGCAGCGTAGGACAGGGCAATGAGCAGTTCTTC
CASSVGQGNEQFF
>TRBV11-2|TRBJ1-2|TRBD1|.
TGTGCCAGCAGCCAAACCAGGGGGCAAGGCTACACCTTC
CASSQTRGQGYTF
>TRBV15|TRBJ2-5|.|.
TGTGCCACCAGCAGAGATGTACAAGAGACCCAGTACTTC
CATSRDVQETQYF
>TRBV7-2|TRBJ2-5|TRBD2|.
TGTGCCAGCAGCCAGGGACTAGCGGGAGGGGGGACCCAGTACTTC
CASSQGLAGGGTQYF
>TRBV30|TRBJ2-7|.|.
TGTGCCTGGACCCCCCAGGGGGGTGAGCAGTACTTC
CAWTPQGGEQYF
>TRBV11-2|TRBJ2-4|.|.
TGTGCCAGCAGCTTATCGCAGGCTCCGAACATTCAGTACTTC
CASSLSQAPNIQYF
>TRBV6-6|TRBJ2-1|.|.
TGTGCCAGCAGTCTGTTTCCAGGACTAAGGAGCTCCTACAATGAGCAGTTCTTC
CASSLFPGLRSSYNEQFF
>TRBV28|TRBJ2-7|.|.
TGTGCCAGCAGTTTTAGACTCTACGAGCAGTACTTC
CASSFRLYEQYF
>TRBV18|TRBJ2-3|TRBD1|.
TGTGCCAGCTCACCAATTGAGGGACAGACCCTCCACACAGATACGCAGTATTTT
CASSPIEGQTLHTDTQYF
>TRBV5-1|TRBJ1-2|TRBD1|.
TGCGCCAGCAGCTTACAGGGGGCTGGTGGCTACACCTTC
CASSLQGAGGYTF
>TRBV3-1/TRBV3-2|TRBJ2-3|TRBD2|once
TGTGCCAGCAGCCAAGGGACTAGCTTTGGTACAGATACGCAGTATTTT
CASSQGTSFGTDTQYF
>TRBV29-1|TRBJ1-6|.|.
TGCAGCGTCAAGGGGAATCTTAATTCACCCCTCCACTTT
CSVKGNLNSPLHF
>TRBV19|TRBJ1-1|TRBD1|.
TGTGCCACCGAGGACAGGGAGAACACTGAAGCTTTCTTT
CATEDRENTEAFF
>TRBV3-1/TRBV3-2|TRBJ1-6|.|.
TGTGCCAGCAGCCCGGACACGGTACCTAATTCACCCCTCCACTTT
CASSPDTVPNSPLHF
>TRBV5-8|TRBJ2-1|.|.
TGTGCCAGCAGACCTTCCAAGCGGAGACCGGCCTACAATGAGCAGTTCTTC
CASRPSKRRPAYNEQFF
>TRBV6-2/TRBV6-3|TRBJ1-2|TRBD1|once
TGTGCCAGCAGCCGGGACAGGAGGACGAACTATGGCTACACCTTC
CASSRDRRTNYGYTF
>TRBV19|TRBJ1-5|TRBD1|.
TGTGCCAGTAGTCTACAACAGGGGAATCAGCCCCAGCATTTT
CASSLQQGNQPQHF
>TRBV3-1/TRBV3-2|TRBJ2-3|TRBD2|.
TGTGCCAGCAGCCACCCTAAGATGAGCGGGGTCACAGATACGCAGTATTTT
CASSHPKMSGVTDTQYF
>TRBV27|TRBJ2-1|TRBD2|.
TGTGCCAGCGGAACACTAGCGGGACGCCGTGAGCAGTTCTTC
CASGTLAGRREQFF
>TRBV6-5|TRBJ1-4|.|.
TGTGCCAGCAGTTACGGGTCGCAGGCAACTAATGAAAAACTGTTTTTT
CASSYGSQATNEKLFF
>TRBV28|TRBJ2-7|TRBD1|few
TGTGCCAGCATTGATCCGGGACAGAGTCCCTACGAGCAGTACTTC
CASIDPGQSPYEQYF
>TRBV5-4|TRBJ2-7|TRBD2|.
TGTGCCAGCAGCCCACCAACTCTAGCGGGAGGTTTCTACGAGCAGTACTTC
CASSPPTLAGGFYEQYF
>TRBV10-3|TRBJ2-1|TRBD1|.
TGTGCCACCTCAAAACATCAGGACAGGGGTTCATTGAGATACAATGAGCAGTTCTTC
CATSKHQDRGSLRYNEQFF
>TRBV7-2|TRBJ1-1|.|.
TGTGCCAGCAGCTTAAAACGTGTCAGGTCTGAAGCTTTCTTT
CASSLKRVRSEAFF
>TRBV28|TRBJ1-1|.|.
TGTGCCAGCAGTTTATCGGGCCCACAGGCACGAACTGAAGCTTTCTTT
CASSLSGPQARTEAFF
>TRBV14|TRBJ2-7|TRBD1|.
TGTGCCAGCAGCCACCGGGACAGGTTGGACGAGCAGTACTTC
CASSHRDRLDEQYF
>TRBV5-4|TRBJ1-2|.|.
TGTGCCAGCAGCCCATACGCGGGGGGGGAGAACTATGGCTACACCTTC
CASSPYAGGENYGYTF
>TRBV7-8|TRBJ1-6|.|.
TGTGCCAGCAGCTTATTCGTCCAGGGAGGTTCACCCCTCCACTTT
CASSLFVQGGSPLHF
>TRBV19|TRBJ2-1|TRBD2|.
TGTGCCAGTACCCCGAGCGGGGTGACCGGCGATGAGCAGTTCTTC
CASTPSGVTGDEQFF